A single sample gave rise to the 10 T cell receptor beta chains below, sequenced in a study of metastatic and nonmetastatic thyroid tumors. Thyroid surgery had not been preceded by any treatment in any patient. Through MiXCR, TCRdb re-clonotyped the PCR reads. The repertoire has roughly 59,000 clones, about 17% of them found once; the top ten carry less than 9.5%. The sample consisted of blood. These receptors all stem from a male donor with papillary thyroid cancer or a benign thyroid nodule (not recorded which). Some clones in this sample may be carry-over from other donors' samples.

This clone came up a few times. A much larger clone is a single base away; this may be a read error. V usage is TRBV25-1 and J usage is TRBJ1-4; tentative D call: TRBD1 (6 bases). Germline CDR1 MGHDK, CDR2 SYGVNS. V lost 7 bases, J lost 7 bases, and 13 bases lay in between. The CDR3 extends over 13 amino acids. DNA of the CDR3: TGTGCCAGCACGGAACAGGGCTGTGAAAAACTGTTTTTT. This encodes CASTEQGCEKLFF.

With regard to this clone: Relative to the germline gene, one junction end is altered; a read error may explain this. Written as DNA, the CDR3 is TGTGCCATCAGTGACAGGGGTACTGCGAACACCGGGGAGCTGATTTTT. Protein product: CAISDRGTANTGELIF. J is TRBJ2-2 and V is TRBV10-3, with D maybe TRBD1 (6 bases). There are 16 residues in the CDR3. Germline assignment: CDR1 ENHRY and CDR2 SYGVKD.

In its sample, this clone was seen a few times. With a much larger clone just one base away, this may be a read error. The chain carries TRBV11-2 and TRBJ2-3, with D possibly matching TRBD1 (5 bases). The CDR3 has 11 amino acids. Germline-derived CDR1 and CDR2 are SGHAT and FQNNGV. The CDR3 here is CASSPTGTQYF. The CDR3, as DNA: TGTGCCAGCAGCCCCACAGGTACGCAGTATTTT.

This clone has only a few counts. The chain has TRBV18 and TRBJ2-2; D is unclear. This CDR3 comprises 13 residues. The V end lost 1 base, the J end lost 6 bases, and 6 bases lay between the germline ends. Germline loops: CDR1 KGHSH, CDR2 LQKENI. This chain's CDR3 is CASSPRSSGELFF. The CDR3 region has the DNA TGTGCCAGCTCACCACGGTCCTCCGGGGAGCTGTTTTTT.

The sample holds many counts of this clone. The chain carries TRBV29-1 and TRBJ2-4; 12 bases agree with TRBD1. CDR3 length: 14 residues. Losses at the gene ends were 4 bases for V and 10 bases for J; bases not matched to a gene: 8. Germline V lookup: CDR1 SQVTM, CDR2 ANQGSEA. The CDR3 DNA follows: TGCAGCGTTGCCCTTGGGACAGGGGGCACGATTCAGTACTTC. Translation gives CSVALGTGGTIQYF.

This clone was seen more than once but under ten times. This chain connects TRBV6-4 to TRBJ2-1, with D possibly matching TRBD2 (6 bases). The CDR3 is made up of 15 amino acids. CDR1 and CDR2 from the germline V gene are MRHNA and SNTAGT. The V gene lost 3 bases and the J gene lost 4 bases, with 13 bases spanning the gap. The CDR3 region is CASSEEAGGYNEQFF. The CDR3 DNA sequence: TGTGCCAGCAGTGAAGAAGCCGGGGGTTACAATGAGCAGTTCTTC.

A remark on this clone: Just one base apart from a much larger clone, this may be a read error. This chain connects TRBV24-1 to TRBJ2-3; TRBD2 agrees at 9 bases. Trimming cost V 4 bases and J 2 bases; bases outside gene matches: 9. Germline loops: CDR1 KGHDR, CDR2 SFDVKD. This CDR3 region has 17 residues. CDR3 in DNA: TGTGCCACCAGTGAGTGTCTAGCGGGACTTTTCACAGATACGCAGTATTTT. Translating gives CATSECLAGLFTDTQYF.

This clone was observed a few times. This chain connects TRBV19 to TRBJ2-7; D ambiguous. Trimming stripped 10 bases from V and 0 bases from J, with 10 bases between. Germline CDR1 is LNHDA and CDR2 is SQIVND (reference sequence). The CDR3 runs 12 residues. CDR3 nucleotides: TGTGCCATAAGATGGCTCTCCTACGAGCAGTACTTC. Its protein is CAIRWLSYEQYF.

Regarding this clone: The identical CDR3 is also encoded by other nucleotide sequences in the sample. The chain employs TRBV5-1 and TRBJ2-1, with D possibly matching TRBD1 (5 bases). V gave up 4 bases and J gave up 1 base, with 15 bases separating them. Germline V gene sequence: CDR1 SGHRS, CDR2 YFSETQ. This CDR3 contains 16 residues. The CDR3 here is CASSVGRASSYNEQFF. The CDR3 DNA sequence: TGCGCCAGCAGCGTGGGCAGGGCGTCATCCTACAATGAGCAGTTCTTC. The entire variable domain, with the rest obtained from reference TRBV5-1 and TRBJ2-1, is as follows: KAGVTQTPRYLIKTRGQQVTLSCSPISGHRSVSWYQQTPGQGLQFLFEYFSETQRNKGNFPGRFSGRQFSNSRSEMNVSTLELGDSALYLCASSVGRASSYNEQFFGPGTRLTVL.

This clone was detected only a few times. Possible read error: a much larger clone is one base away. Distinct nucleotide sequences in the sample also encode this CDR3. The rearrangement joins TRBV10-1 to TRBJ2-1, with D perhaps TRBD2 (6 bases). In germline, CDR1 is WNHNN, CDR2 SYGVQD (reference sequence). V was pared by 10 bases and J by 5 bases, with 18 bases between. CDR3 length equals 14 residues. The CDR3 loop is CANSGTGGNNEQFF. The DNA for the CDR3 is TGCGCCAACTCCGGGACTGGCGGAAACAATGAGCAGTTCTTC.